This entry lists 28 T cell receptor beta chains sequenced from one sample in a study of blood T cell repertoires in COVID-19 (dated by TCRdb to about 2020). The library was built by means of the immunoSEQ multiplex PCR assay. As stored in TCRdb, this immuneACCESS dataset retains in-frame rearrangements with V and J assigned. A fraction of the clones does not appear; measured against another copy, unresolved V genes explain less than half of the discrepancy, and the remainder lacks a known reason. The table for this sample lists roughly 250,000 clones; roughly 87% of them were counted only once. The ten largest clonotypes hold under 6.5% of the sample. Sequencing was carried out using PBMCs or T cells enriched from blood (not recorded which). Receptor source: a young woman with acute COVID-19.

The chain links TRBV28 to TRBJ2-5; maybe TRBD2 (6 bases). This CDR3 is built from 13 residues. V lost 6 bases, J lost 5 bases, and 13 bases lay in between. Germline values: CDR1 MDHEN, CDR2 SYDVKM. The CDR3 spells CASRGGSAETQYF. DNA of the CDR3: TGTGCCAGCAGGGGGGGATCTGCCGAGACCCAGTACTTC.

The chain links TRBV27 to TRBJ2-4, with TRBD2 matching over 8 bases. Looked up from germline, CDR1 is MNHEY and CDR2 is SMNVEV (reference sequence). The CDR3 is 15 amino acids. The trim removed 5 bases at V and 8 bases at J, leaving 11 bases unmatched. CDR3 residues: CASSTGLAPSHIQYF. The CDR3 region has the DNA TGTGCCAGCAGTACAGGACTAGCCCCGTCCCACATTCAGTACTTC.

V gene TRBV5-1 combines with J gene TRBJ1-6, with 11 nucleotides matching TRBD1. The CDR3 is 17 amino acids. V was clipped by 3 bases and J by 0 bases; unmatched bases: 2. Germline-derived CDR1 and CDR2 are SGHRS and YFSETQ. CDR3 amino acids: CASSWDRGSSYNSPLHF. The CDR3 bases are TGCGCCAGCAGCTGGGACAGGGGGAGCTCCTATAATTCACCCCTCCACTTT.

The J gene is TRBJ1-2, the V gene TRBV2; D ambiguous. The CDR3 is 16 residues long. The V end lost 0 bases, the J end lost 0 bases, and 11 bases lay between the germline ends. Germline V gives CDR1 SNHLY, CDR2 FYNNEI. The CDR3 sequence is CASSEARTDPNYGYTF. The CDR3 coding sequence is TGTGCCAGCAGTGAAGCGCGAACAGATCCTAACTATGGCTACACCTTC.

This clone has a single count. This chain joins TRBV28 and TRBJ2-7, with TRBD2 matching 8 bases. The CDR3 contains 16 residues. Per the germline V gene, CDR1 is MDHEN and CDR2 is SYDVKM. V gave up 5 bases and J gave up 2 bases; unmatched junction bases: 11. CDR3 sequence (DNA): TGTGCCAGCAGTCTCCCCGGGGGGGGAGGGCCCTACGAGCAGTACTTC. Protein product: CASSLPGGGGPYEQYF.

The V gene is TRBV6-6, the J gene TRBJ2-4, with 12 positions matching TRBD2. The germline V gene has CDR1 MNHNY and CDR2 SVGAGI (reference sequence). With 5 bases clipped from V and 0 bases from J, the junction kept 11 bases outside the gene matches. The CDR3 consists of 19 residues. The CDR3 sequence is CASSPRGLAGTLAKNIQYF. Written as DNA, the CDR3 is TGTGCCAGCAGTCCCCGAGGACTAGCGGGGACACTAGCCAAAAACATTCAGTACTTC.

This chain joins TRBV9 and TRBJ1-2; 7 bases line up with TRBD1. V shed 4 bases and J 7 bases; nucleotides not matched to a gene: 13. Germline V CDR1 and CDR2: SGDLS, YYNGEE. The CDR3 runs to 15 residues. CDR3 sequence (DNA): TGTGCCAGCAGCACCCGGGACAGTCTCTACTTTGGCTACACCTTC. This codes for CASSTRDSLYFGYTF.

The CDR3 DNA is TGTGCCAGCAGCCCCGGTCAAAGCTCCTACGAGCAGTACTTC. Translation gives CASSPGQSSYEQYF. The V call is TRBV5-4, the J call TRBJ2-7; the D is unclear. The CDR3 spans 14 residues. Germline V CDR1 and CDR2: SGHNT, YYREEE (reference sequence). Trimming took 4 bases from V and 0 from J, leaving 11 bases between them.

V and J are TRBV12-5 and TRBJ2-3; D is unclear. V gave up 8 bases and J gave up 6 bases, with 9 bases separating them. The CDR3 runs to 11 residues. Germline CDR1 LGHNT, CDR2 FRNRAP. In DNA form, the CDR3 reads TGTGCTAGTTCTAACGCGGATACGCAGTATTTT. As protein: CASSNADTQYF.

The V and J genes are TRBV28 and TRBJ1-1, with no clear D. The CDR3 has 15 residues. Between the trimmed V and J ends, which lost 8 bases and 0 bases, there was a span of 16 bases. Germline V gene data show CDR1 as MDHEN and CDR2 as SYDVKM. The CDR3 spells CASGRRTGMNTEAFF. As DNA, the CDR3 is TGTGCCAGCGGCCGAAGGACGGGGATGAACACTGAAGCTTTCTTT.

CDR3 residues: CASSPPGIYEQYF. The CDR3 nucleotides are TGTGCCAGCTCCCCTCCGGGAATTTACGAGCAGTACTTC. The chain has TRBV18 and TRBJ2-7, with D tentatively TRBD2 (5 bases). V was clipped by 6 bases and J by 4 bases, with 13 bases between them. The CDR3 covers 13 residues. CDR1 is KGHSH, CDR2 LQKENI, per germline. Full variable domain (outside the CDR3, taken from reference TRBV18 and TRBJ2-7): NAGVMQNPRHLVRRRGQEARLRCSPMKGHSHVYWYRQLPEEGLKFMVYLQKENIIDESGMPKERFSAEFPKEGPSILRIQQVVRGDSAAYFCASSPPGIYEQYFGPGTRLTVT.

The chain links TRBV6-5 to TRBJ1-5; D uncertain. CDR1 is MNHEY, CDR2 SVGAGI, per germline. This CDR3 region has 13 residues. The germline V and J ends were trimmed by 3 bases and 7 bases, with 10 bases remaining between them. The DNA of the CDR3 is TGTGCCAGCAGTTATATGGAGTTACAGCCCCAGCATTTT. It is translated as CASSYMELQPQHF.

The J gene is TRBJ2-5, the V gene TRBV29-1; perhaps TRBD2 as D (7 bases). CDR1 is SQVTM and CDR2 is ANQGSEA in the germline V gene. V shed 4 bases and J shed 2 bases, with 17 bases lying between them. The CDR3 extends over 15 amino acids. CDR3 DNA: TGCAGCGTTGGGGGGGGCAGGGGCCAACAAGAGACCCAGTACTTC. Protein product: CSVGGGRGQQETQYF.

The chain joins TRBV28 to TRBJ2-2; D is perhaps TRBD1 (6 bases). CDR3 length equals 12 residues. Per germline, CDR1 MDHEN and CDR2 SYDVKM. The ends were cut back, 10 bases at V and 4 bases at J, with 10 bases in the middle. The CDR3 bases are TGTGCCACCTACAGGGCCACCGGGGAGCTGTTTTTT. It yields the protein CATYRATGELFF.

The chain carries TRBV28 and TRBJ1-4, with 10 bases aligning to TRBD1. The CDR3 runs to 20 residues. With V trimmed by 2 bases and J by 3 bases, 15 bases remained unmatched. Germline CDR1 MDHEN, CDR2 SYDVKM. In nucleotides, the CDR3 is TGTGCCAGCAGTTTAACCGAGGGACAGGGGACCCTTGTGGCTAATGAAAAACTGTTTTTT. It specifies CASSLTEGQGTLVANEKLFF.

The chain employs TRBV6-5 and TRBJ1-3; no firm D call. Germline CDR1 MNHEY, CDR2 SVGAGI. Trimming removed 2 bases from V and 0 bases from J, with 11 bases in between. The CDR3 contains 16 residues. The CDR3 spells CASSYNGRSSGNTIYF. CDR3 DNA: TGTGCCAGCAGTTACAATGGGAGGAGCTCTGGAAACACCATATATTTT.

The CDR3 loop is CAISAVDSWSGNTIYF. CDR3 nucleotide sequence: TGTGCCATCAGTGCCGTAGACAGTTGGTCTGGAAACACCATATATTTT. The gene calls are TRBV10-3 and TRBJ1-3; maybe TRBD1 (5 bases). Per germline, CDR1 ENHRY and CDR2 SYGVKD. V gave up 4 bases and J gave up 1 base, with 14 bases separating them. This CDR3 comprises 16 residues.

The chain carries TRBV7-2 and TRBJ2-3; D not resolved. The V and J ends lost 2 bases and 2 bases respectively, with 5 bases between them. Germline CDR1 reads SGHTA; CDR2 reads FQGNSA. The CDR3 has 13 residues. The CDR3, as DNA: TGTGCCAGCAGCTTAATAGCCACAGATACGCAGTATTTT. This sequence encodes CASSLIATDTQYF. Variable domain in full (rest from reference TRBV7-2 and TRBJ2-3): GAGVSQSPSNKVTEKGKDVELRCDPISGHTALYWYRQSLGQGLEFLIYFQGNSAPDKSGLPSDRFSAERTGGSVSTLTIQRTQQEDSAVYLCASSLIATDTQYFGPGTRLTVL.

This sequence joins TRBV19 and TRBJ2-7; 11 nucleotides match TRBD2. The CDR3 covers 14 residues. J was trimmed by 0 bases and V by 7 bases; bases with no gene match: 2. Germline CDR1 and CDR2: LNHDA and SQIVND (reference sequence). CDR3 coding DNA: TGTGCCAGTACTAGCGGGGGGAGCTCCTACGAGCAGTACTTC. Protein: CASTSGGSSYEQYF.

The chain is built from TRBV28 and TRBJ2-7; D is possibly TRBD1 (7 bases). V was shortened by 3 bases and J by 6 bases, with 9 bases between the two germline ends. In germline, CDR1 is MDHEN, CDR2 SYDVKM. The CDR3 has 12 amino acids. CDR3 in amino acids: CASSLQGGEQYF. In nucleotides, the CDR3 is TGTGCCAGCAGTTTGCAGGGGGGCGAGCAGTACTTC.

This sequence joins TRBV28 and TRBJ1-4, with 9 bases lining up with TRBD1. The ends lost 2 bases at V and 7 bases at J; junction bases unmatched: 8. Germline CDR1 and CDR2: MDHEN and SYDVKM. The CDR3 runs to 16 residues. CDR3 DNA: TGTGCCAGCAGTTTAGCGACAGGGGGACGGGCTGAAAAACTGTTTTTT. As protein: CASSLATGGRAEKLFF.

This clone was seen once. The rearrangement uses TRBV27 and TRBJ1-4; no firm D call. CDR1 and CDR2 (germline): MNHEY, SMNVEV (reference sequence). V shed 5 bases and J shed 0 bases, with 13 bases lying between them. The CDR3 length is 16 residues. The CDR3 reads CASSPNLISTNEKLFF. For the CDR3, the DNA is TGTGCCAGCAGTCCTAACCTCATATCAACTAATGAAAAACTGTTTTTT.

The table lists this clone with a count of one. V is TRBV3-1 (or the pseudogene TRBV3-2) and J is TRBJ2-5; TRBD1 might be the D (5 bases). The V gene's germline CDR1 is LGHDT and CDR2 YNNKEL (reference sequence). This CDR3 is built from 13 residues. The ends were cut back, 0 bases at V and 9 bases at J, with 11 bases in the middle. CDR3 loop: CASSQDGPRAQYF. In DNA form, the CDR3 reads TGTGCCAGCAGCCAAGACGGCCCCAGGGCCCAGTACTTC.

The chain combines TRBV27 with TRBJ2-3; possible D gene TRBD1, 6 bases. The CDR3 is 15 residues long. V gave up 1 base and J gave up 5 bases, with 13 bases separating them. The germline V gene encodes CDR1 MNHEY and CDR2 SMNVEV (reference sequence). The CDR3 loop is CASSLYLGARDTQYF. The DNA for the CDR3 is TGTGCCAGCAGTTTATATTTGGGGGCTCGAGATACGCAGTATTTT.

The V call is TRBV7-9, the J call TRBJ2-3; tentative D call: TRBD2 (5 bases). V was pared by 1 base and J by 0 bases, with 14 bases between. The CDR3 is made up of 17 amino acids. The germline gives CDR1 SEHNR, CDR2 FQNEAQ (reference sequence). The CDR3 bases are TGTGCCAGCAGCTTAGACCGATCTAGCCTGAGCACAGATACGCAGTATTTT. Translation: CASSLDRSSLSTDTQYF.

This chain uses TRBV6-4 with TRBJ2-1; 8 positions agree with TRBD2. Per germline, CDR1 MRHNA and CDR2 SNTAGT. The CDR3 is 16 amino acids. V lost 0 bases to trimming and J lost 7 bases; unmatched junction nucleotides: 8. The CDR3 protein is CASSDSYSGAGNEQFF. CDR3 nucleotides: TGTGCCAGCAGTGACTCGTATAGCGGGGCGGGGAATGAGCAGTTCTTC.

This chain links TRBV5-4 with TRBJ1-6; unclear D gene. Deletions cut 0 bases from V and 7 bases from J, with 8 bases between. The germline V gene encodes CDR1 SGHNT and CDR2 YYREEE (reference sequence). The CDR3 loop spans 14 amino acids. The CDR3 loop is CASSLDGRNSPLHF. The CDR3 DNA reads as TGTGCCAGCAGCTTGGACGGGAGGAATTCACCCCTCCACTTT.

V gene TRBV6-5 combines with J gene TRBJ1-2, with 10 bases lining up with TRBD1. Losses at the gene ends were 3 bases for V and 11 bases for J; bases not matched to a gene: 6. The CDR3 spans 13 residues. CDR1 is MNHEY, CDR2 SVGAGI, per germline. Written as DNA, the CDR3 is TGTGCCAGCAGTTATCCGGGACAGGGGTGGTACACCTTC. It translates to CASSYPGQGWYTF.